The 23 T cell receptor beta chains given below trace back to one sample, sequenced in a study of CXCR3-negative and CXCR3-positive naive CD8 T cells. In preparing the TRB cDNA libraries, 5' RACE with UMI labels was used. TCRdb re-called the 5' RACE reads and catalogs CDR3 proteins one per entry, DNA excluded. This repertoire includes approximately 47,000 distinct CDR3 sequences. Sequenced input: naive CXCR3- CD8+ T cells from blood. Subset here: CD45RO-CCR7+CD27+CD95- naive CD8+ T cells lacking CXCR3 (TNR3-). All receptors derive from a human donor in good health. Some clones in this sample may be carry-over from other donors' samples.

V and J are TRBV4-3 and TRBJ2-1; the D call of TRBD2 rests on TCRdb alone, since no DNA is present to check it. Germline lookup yields CDR1 LGHNA and CDR2 YSLEER. The CDR3 spans 17 residues. Here the CDR3 reads CASSHGLAGGPYNEQFF.

The chain joins TRBV20-1 to TRBJ2-3; TCRdb proposes TRBD2, but this gene call is untestable without DNA. Germline V gene lookup returns CDR1 DFQATT and CDR2 SNEGSKA (reference sequence). This CDR3 has 14 residues. The chain's CDR3 is CSAEGTSNTDTQYF.

The chain joins TRBV6-4 to TRBJ2-1; TCRdb's D call, TRBD1, is unchecked because there is no DNA. The V gene's germline CDR1 is MRHNA and CDR2 SNTAGT. CDR3 length equals 15 residues. CDR3 region: CASSDSGGAGDEQFF.

The chain employs TRBV4-3 and TRBJ2-1. The CDR3 has 16 amino acids. The germline CDR1 and CDR2 sequences are LGHNA and YSLEER. The CDR3 protein is CASSQDTGLSYNEQFF.

The J gene is TRBJ1-4, the V gene TRBV29-1. The CDR3 length is 11 residues. Germline V gene lookup returns CDR1 SQVTM and CDR2 ANQGSEA. The CDR3 loop reads CSVEIDEKLFF.

The chain recombines TRBV28 with TRBJ2-4. Germline loops: CDR1 MDHEN, CDR2 SYDVKM. The CDR3 is made up of 15 amino acids. The CDR3 sequence: CASSSKTIAKNIQYF.

This chain links TRBV28 with TRBJ2-3; without DNA, the TCRdb call of TRBD2 cannot be checked. The germline gives CDR1 MDHEN, CDR2 SYDVKM. The CDR3 sequence is 19 residues long. This CDR3 is CASSGLAGTEEASTDTQYF.

The V gene is TRBV6-5, the J gene TRBJ2-1; the TCRdb D gene call, TRBD2, has no DNA to confirm it. Looked up from germline, CDR1 is MNHEY and CDR2 is SVGAGI. This CDR3 has 14 residues. CDR3 sequence reads: CASRLAGEYNEQFF.

The chain links TRBV4-1 to TRBJ1-1; the D call from TCRdb, TRBD1, cannot be confirmed without DNA. Germline CDR1 reads MGHRA; CDR2 reads YSYEKL. The CDR3 contains 15 residues. The CDR3 protein is CASSQGTGAGTEAFF.

J is TRBJ2-5 and V is TRBV7-6; the TCRdb D gene call, TRBD1, has no DNA to confirm it. Germline CDR1 is SGHVS and CDR2 is FNYEAQ. CDR3 length: 19 amino acids. This chain's CDR3 is CASSLDPPQLDEVQETQYF.

This chain links TRBV19 with TRBJ2-1. This CDR3 has 13 residues. The germline V gene has CDR1 LNHDA and CDR2 SQIVND (reference sequence). The CDR3 protein is CASSMSGGDEQFF.

The V and J genes are TRBV28 and TRBJ2-1; the TCRdb D gene call, TRBD2, has no DNA to confirm it. CDR3 length equals 16 residues. Germline loops: CDR1 MDHEN, CDR2 SYDVKM. The CDR3 spells CASSFLLDGTRNEQFF. Based on the CDR3 plus reference TRBV28 and TRBJ2-1, the full variable domain is DVKVTQSSRYLVKRTGEKVFLECVQDMDHENMFWYRQDPGLGLRLIYFSYDVKMKEKGDIPEGYSVSREKKERFSLILESASTNQTSMYLCASSFLLDGTRNEQFFGPGTRLTVL.

The CDR3 here is CSVEDILTGELFF. This chain uses TRBV29-1 with TRBJ2-2. The CDR3 is 13 amino acids. Germline V gene data show CDR1 as SQVTM and CDR2 as ANQGSEA.

V and J are TRBV5-1 and TRBJ1-1. This CDR3 is built from 18 residues. The germline CDR1 and CDR2 sequences are SGHRS and YFSETQ. This chain's CDR3 is CASSESPLRKGEETEAFF. Full variable domain (outside the CDR3, taken from reference TRBV5-1 and TRBJ1-1): KAGVTQTPRYLIKTRGQQVTLSCSPISGHRSVSWYQQTPGQGLQFLFEYFSETQRNKGNFPGRFSGRQFSNSRSEMNVSTLELGDSALYLCASSESPLRKGEETEAFFGQGTRLTVV.

The chain recombines TRBV12-3 or TRBV12-4 with TRBJ2-3; TCRdb names TRBD1, which stays unverified in the absence of DNA. The CDR3 runs 17 residues. CDR3 amino acids: CASSQTTGTGIHDTQYF.

The chain employs TRBV6-5 and TRBJ2-7. This CDR3 spans 14 amino acids. The germline CDR1 and CDR2 sequences are MNHEY and SVGAGI. The CDR3 loop is CASSYLESPYEQYF.

This chain joins TRBV29-1 and TRBJ2-7; TCRdb indicates TRBD2, and absent DNA this call remains unverified. CDR3 length: 11 residues. Germline CDR1 is SQVTM and CDR2 is ANQGSEA. CDR3 in amino acids: CSVVSGGALNF.

The CDR3 region is CATSDGTADTQYF. V is TRBV24-1 and J is TRBJ2-3. Germline values: CDR1 KGHDR, CDR2 SFDVKD. The CDR3 runs to 13 residues.

V and J are TRBV12-3 or TRBV12-4 and TRBJ1-5; checking the TCRdb D call of TRBD1 is not possible without DNA. The CDR3 is made up of 17 amino acids. This CDR3 reads CASSRFLRSGVNQPQHF.

The genes are TRBV14 and TRBJ2-2; absent DNA, TCRdb's TRBD2 call cannot be checked. This CDR3 is built from 16 residues. The V gene's germline CDR1 is SGHDN and CDR2 FVKESK. CDR3 residues: CASSQPRLAVSGELFF.

The chain is built from TRBV9 and TRBJ2-7. CDR3 length: 14 residues. CDR1 and CDR2 (germline): SGDLS, YYNGEE. CDR3 loop: CASSVDGRPYEQYF. Full variable domain (rest looked up from reference TRBV9 and TRBJ2-7): DSGVTQTPKHLITATGQRVTLRCSPRSGDLSVYWYQQSLDQGLQFLIQYYNGEERAKGNILERFSAQQFPDLHSELNLSSLELGDSALYFCASSVDGRPYEQYFGPGTRLTVT.

The J gene is TRBJ2-3, the V gene TRBV29-1. Per the germline V gene, CDR1 is SQVTM and CDR2 is ANQGSEA. The CDR3 runs 13 residues. The CDR3 is CSVTGLRTDTQYF.

The chain links TRBV5-6 to TRBJ2-7; TCRdb returns TRBD1, unconfirmable since there is no DNA. Per germline, CDR1 SGHDT and CDR2 YYEEEE. The CDR3 has 15 amino acids. CDR3 sequence: CASSLSDTGADEQYF.